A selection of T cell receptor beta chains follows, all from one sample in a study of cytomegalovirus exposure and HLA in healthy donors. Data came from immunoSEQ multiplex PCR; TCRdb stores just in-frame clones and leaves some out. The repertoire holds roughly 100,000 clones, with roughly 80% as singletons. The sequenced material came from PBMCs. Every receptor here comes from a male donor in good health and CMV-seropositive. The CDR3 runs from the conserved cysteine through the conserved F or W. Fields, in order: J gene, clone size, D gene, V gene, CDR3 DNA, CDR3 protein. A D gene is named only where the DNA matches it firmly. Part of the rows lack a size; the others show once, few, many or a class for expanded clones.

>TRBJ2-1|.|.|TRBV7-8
TGTGCCAGCAGCTTAATAGTCGGCAATGAGCAGTTCTTC
CASSLIVGNEQFF
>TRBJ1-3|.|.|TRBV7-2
TGTGCCAGCAGCTTCGGGTCTGGAAACACCATATATTTT
CASSFGSGNTIYF
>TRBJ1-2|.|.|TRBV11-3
TGTGCCAGCAGCTCCGGACACTCCCAAGGCTACACCTTC
CASSSGHSQGYTF
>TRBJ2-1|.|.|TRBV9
TGTGCCAGCAGCGAACGGGTGATGGTATCCGGATACAATGAGCAGTTCTTC
CASSERVMVSGYNEQFF
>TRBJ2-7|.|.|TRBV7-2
TGTGCCAGCAGCTTAGGGCCATGGGCAGAGTACGAGCAGTACTTC
CASSLGPWAEYEQYF
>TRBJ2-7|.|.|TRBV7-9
TGTGCCAGCAGCCCAGGGCTGTACGAGCAGTACTTC
CASSPGLYEQYF
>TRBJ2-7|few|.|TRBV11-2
TGTGCCAGCAGCTTATCGCGGCATTCCTACGAGCAGTACTTC
CASSLSRHSYEQYF
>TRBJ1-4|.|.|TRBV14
TGTGCCAGCAGCCTCTCCTCGCCCTCGGGGTCAAAACTGTTTTTT
CASSLSSPSGSKLFF
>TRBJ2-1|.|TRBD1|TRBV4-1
TGCGCCAGCAGCCATGCGACAGGGTCCTACAATGAGCAGTTCTTC
CASSHATGSYNEQFF
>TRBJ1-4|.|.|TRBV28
TGTGCCAGCAGTTTACGAGGGTTAGAGGAAAAACTGTTTTTT
CASSLRGLEEKLFF
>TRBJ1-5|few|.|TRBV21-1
TGTGCCAGCAGCCAACGGGACAGGGGGTCTCTCAGACCCCAGCATTTT
CASSQRDRGSLRPQHF
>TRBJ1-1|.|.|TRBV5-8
TGTGCCAGCAGTCCGACAGGATTGAACACTGAAGCTTTCTTT
CASSPTGLNTEAFF
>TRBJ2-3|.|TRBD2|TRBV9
TGTGCCAGCAGCTCAACCGGGGGGGGGTATACCCTCACGCAGTATTTT
CASSSTGGGYTLTQYF
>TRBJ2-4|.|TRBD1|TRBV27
TGTGCCAGCAGTTTATCTCCATTATCCGGGACAGGGTCCCCCTTTGCCAAAAACATTCAGTACTTC
CASSLSPLSGTGSPFAKNIQYF
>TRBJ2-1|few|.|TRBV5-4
TGTGCCAGCGGACTCAACAGGGAGTTAGTCTTC
CASGLNRELVF
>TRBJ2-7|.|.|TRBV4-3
TGCGCCAGCAGCCAAGGACCCGGCACAGGACGGACCTACGAGCAGTACTTC
CASSQGPGTGRTYEQYF
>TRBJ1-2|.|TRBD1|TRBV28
TGTGCCAGCAGTACGTCCGGGACAGGGAACGGTGGCTACACCTTC
CASSTSGTGNGGYTF
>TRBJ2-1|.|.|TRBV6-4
TGTGCCAGCAGTACGGGGCAGGGGCCAAACAATGAGCAGTTCTTC
CASSTGQGPNNEQFF
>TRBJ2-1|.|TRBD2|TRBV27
TGTGCCAGCAGTTCCAGCGCCGGGGCTAGCGGGAGTAGAGGGCAGTTCTTC
CASSSSAGASGSRGQFF
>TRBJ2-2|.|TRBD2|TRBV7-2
TGTGCCAGCAGCTTGACTAGCGGGAGGACCGGGGAGCTGTTTTTT
CASSLTSGRTGELFF
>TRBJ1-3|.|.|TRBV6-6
TGTGCCAGCAGTTCCACAGGTTATTCGGGAAACACCATATATTTT
CASSSTGYSGNTIYF
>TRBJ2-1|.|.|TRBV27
TGTGCCAGCCGTTCTGGGGTGGGGACTTCTTACAATGAGCAGTTCTTC
CASRSGVGTSYNEQFF
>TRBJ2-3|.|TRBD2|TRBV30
TGTGCCTGGAGTCCCCTGTCTTTAGCGGGAATGAGATATACGCAGTATTTT
CAWSPLSLAGMRYTQYF
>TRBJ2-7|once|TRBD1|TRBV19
TGTGCCAGTAGCCGGACAGGGCAAAGACACGAGCAGTACTTC
CASSRTGQRHEQYF
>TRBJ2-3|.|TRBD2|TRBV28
TGTGCCAGCACCTTCTCGGGGCTAGCGGGAGGGCCGGATACGCAGTATTTT
CASTFSGLAGGPDTQYF
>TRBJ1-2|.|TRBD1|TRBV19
TGTGCCAGTAGTCTGGGACAGGGACACTATGGCTACACCTTC
CASSLGQGHYGYTF
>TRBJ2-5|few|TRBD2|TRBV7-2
TGTGCCAGCAGCCAAGGGACTAGCGGGGGCGGGGAGCAGTACTTC
CASSQGTSGGGEQYF
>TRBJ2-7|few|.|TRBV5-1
TGCGCCAGCAGGGGGGCTTTGTCCTCCTACGAGCAGTACTTC
CASRGALSSYEQYF
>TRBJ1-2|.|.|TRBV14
TGTGCCAGCAGCCCCCAGAGAGGGTCGGCCTATGGCTACACCTTC
CASSPQRGSAYGYTF
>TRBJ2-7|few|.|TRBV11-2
TGTGCCAGCAGCTCGCGGGGACCCTACGAGCAGTACTTC
CASSSRGPYEQYF
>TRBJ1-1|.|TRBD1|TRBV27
TGTGCCAGCAGTCCGGGACAGATAAACACTGAAGCTTTCTTT
CASSPGQINTEAFF
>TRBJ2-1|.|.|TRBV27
TGTGCCAGGCGTTGGGGGAGGACCAATTACAATGAGCAGTTCTTC
CARRWGRTNYNEQFF
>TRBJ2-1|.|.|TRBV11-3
TGTGCCAGCAGCTTATCCAGCGGATACAATGAGCAGTTCTTC
CASSLSSGYNEQFF
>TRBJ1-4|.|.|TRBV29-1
TGCAGCGCCGTAAGTCCCCCCGAGGGTGAAAAACTGTTTTTT
CSAVSPPEGEKLFF
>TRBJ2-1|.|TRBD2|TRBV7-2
TGTGCCAGCAGCTTATCGGGGCTAGCGGGAGGGAGACTCTTC
CASSLSGLAGGRLF
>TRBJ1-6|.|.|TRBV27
TGTGCCAGCAGTTTAGATTGGGGGAGGGCGAATTCACCCCTCCACTTT
CASSLDWGRANSPLHF
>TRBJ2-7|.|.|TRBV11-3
TGTGCCAGCGCCCAACGTCCCGGAGCAGGGGATGAGCAGTACTTC
CASAQRPGAGDEQYF
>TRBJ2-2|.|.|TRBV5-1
TGCGCCAGCAGCCCAGGGGAGGGGACCGGGGAGCTGTTTTTT
CASSPGEGTGELFF
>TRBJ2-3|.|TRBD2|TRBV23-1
TGCGCCAGCAGTCAAGACTCTCACATTCCATTTTTAGCGGGAAGGGGTCGGGCAGATACGCAGTATTTT
CASSQDSHIPFLAGRGRADTQYF
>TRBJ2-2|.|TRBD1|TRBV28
TGTGCCAGCAGTGACCGGGACAGGGTTTCGGTCGACGGGGAGCTGTTTTTT
CASSDRDRVSVDGELFF
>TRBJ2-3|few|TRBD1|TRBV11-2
TGTGCCAGCAGCTTACCTCCTGTAGACAGGGGGCAGTATTTT
CASSLPPVDRGQYF
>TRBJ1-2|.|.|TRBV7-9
TGTGCCAGCAGCCCCCTCGCACTTAACTATGGCTACACCTTC
CASSPLALNYGYTF
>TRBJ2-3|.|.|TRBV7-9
TGTGCCAGCAGACTAAACACAGATACGCAGTATTTT
CASRLNTDTQYF
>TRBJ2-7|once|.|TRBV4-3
TGCGCCAGCGCAGCGTCGGGAACCTACGAGCAGTACTTC
CASAASGTYEQYF
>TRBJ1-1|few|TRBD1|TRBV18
TGTGCCAGCTCACGTGAGACAGGGGGCGGACTTAGGGGCACTGAAGCTTTCTTT
CASSRETGGGLRGTEAFF
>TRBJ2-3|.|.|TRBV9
TGTGCCAGCAGCGCTCTTAGCACAGATACGCAGTATTTT
CASSALSTDTQYF
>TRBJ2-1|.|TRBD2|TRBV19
TGTGCCAGTAGTCTGGGGACTAGCGGGAGTAATGAGCAGTTCTTC
CASSLGTSGSNEQFF
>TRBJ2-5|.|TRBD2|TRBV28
TGTGCCAGCAGTTTATCTCCTAGCGGGGGGCACAAGTACTTC
CASSLSPSGGHKYF
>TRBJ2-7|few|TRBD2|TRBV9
TGTGCCACCCGAGGGACTAGCGGGACCTCCTACGAGCAGTACTTC
CATRGTSGTSYEQYF
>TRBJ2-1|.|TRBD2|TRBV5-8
TGTGCCAGCAGCTCCGGGACTAGCGTTTTCAATGAGCAGTTCTTC
CASSSGTSVFNEQFF
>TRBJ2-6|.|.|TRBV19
TGTGCCAGTAGTATCTTGTCAGGGGGGCATCATCTCTCTGGGGCCAACGTCCTGACTTTC
CASSILSGGHHLSGANVLTF
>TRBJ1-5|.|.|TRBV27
TGTGCCAGCAGTTTATCGCGGGGTAGCCAGCCCCAGCATTTT
CASSLSRGSQPQHF
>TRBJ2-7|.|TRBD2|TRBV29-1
TGCAGCGTTAAACTAGCGGGGGCCTACGAGCAGTACTTC
CSVKLAGAYEQYF
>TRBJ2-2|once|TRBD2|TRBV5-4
TGTGCCAGCAGCCCCGGTGGGAGGGCCAACACCGGGGAGCTGTTTTTT
CASSPGGRANTGELFF